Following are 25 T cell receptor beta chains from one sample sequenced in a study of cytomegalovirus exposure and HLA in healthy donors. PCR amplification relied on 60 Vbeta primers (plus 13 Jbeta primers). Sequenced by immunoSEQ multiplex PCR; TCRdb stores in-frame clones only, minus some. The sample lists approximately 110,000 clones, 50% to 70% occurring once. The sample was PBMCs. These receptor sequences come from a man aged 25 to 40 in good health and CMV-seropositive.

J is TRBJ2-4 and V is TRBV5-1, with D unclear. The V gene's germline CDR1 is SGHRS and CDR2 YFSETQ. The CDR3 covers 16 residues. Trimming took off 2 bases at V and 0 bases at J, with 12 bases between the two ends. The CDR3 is CASSLSSSPAKNIQYF. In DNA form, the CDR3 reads TGCGCCAGCAGCTTATCTAGTAGCCCAGCCAAAAACATTCAGTACTTC.

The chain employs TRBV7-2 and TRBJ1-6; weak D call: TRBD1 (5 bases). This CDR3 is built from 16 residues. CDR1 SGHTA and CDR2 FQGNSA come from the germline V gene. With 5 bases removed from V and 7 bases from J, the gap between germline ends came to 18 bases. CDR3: CASSPTLGTGNSPLHF. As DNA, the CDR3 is TGTGCCAGCAGCCCCACTCTGGGGACTGGGAATTCACCCCTCCACTTT.

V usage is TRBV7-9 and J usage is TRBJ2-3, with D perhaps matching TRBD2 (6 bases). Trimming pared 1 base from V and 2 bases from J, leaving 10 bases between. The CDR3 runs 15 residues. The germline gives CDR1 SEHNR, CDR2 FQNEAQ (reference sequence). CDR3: CASSLVGGFTDTQYF. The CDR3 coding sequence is TGTGCCAGCAGCTTAGTTGGGGGGTTCACAGATACGCAGTATTTT.

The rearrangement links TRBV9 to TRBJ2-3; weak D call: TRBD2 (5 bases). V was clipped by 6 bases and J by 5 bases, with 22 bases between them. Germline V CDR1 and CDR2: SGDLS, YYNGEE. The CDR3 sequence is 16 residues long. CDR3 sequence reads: CASMRSGWRAGDTQYF. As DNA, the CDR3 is TGTGCCAGCATGCGGTCCGGATGGCGGGCCGGAGATACGCAGTATTTT.

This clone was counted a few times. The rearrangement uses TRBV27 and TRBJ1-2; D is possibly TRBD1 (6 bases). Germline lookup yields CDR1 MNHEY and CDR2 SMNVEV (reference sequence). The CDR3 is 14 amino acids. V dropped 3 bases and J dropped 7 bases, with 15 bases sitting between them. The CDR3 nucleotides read TGTGCCAGCAGTTTCACTGAAGGGGGTCTTGGCTACACCTTC. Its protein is CASSFTEGGLGYTF.

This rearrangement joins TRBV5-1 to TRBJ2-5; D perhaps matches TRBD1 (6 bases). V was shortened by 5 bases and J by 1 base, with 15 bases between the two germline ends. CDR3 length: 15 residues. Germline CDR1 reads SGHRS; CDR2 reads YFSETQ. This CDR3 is CASRSEGGFQETQYF. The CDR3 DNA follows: TGCGCCAGCAGATCGGAAGGGGGTTTCCAAGAGACCCAGTACTTC.

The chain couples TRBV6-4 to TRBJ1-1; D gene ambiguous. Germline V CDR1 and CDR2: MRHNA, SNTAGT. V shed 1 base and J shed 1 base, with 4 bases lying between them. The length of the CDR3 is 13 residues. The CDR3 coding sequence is TGTGCCAGCAGTGACTGGCCGAACACTGAAGCTTTCTTT. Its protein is CASSDWPNTEAFF.

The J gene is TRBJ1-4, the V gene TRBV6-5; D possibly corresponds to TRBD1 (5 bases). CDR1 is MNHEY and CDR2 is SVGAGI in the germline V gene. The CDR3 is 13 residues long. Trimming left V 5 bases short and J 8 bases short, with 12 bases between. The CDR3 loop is CASSEVRVEKLFF. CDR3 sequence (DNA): TGTGCCAGCAGTGAAGTCAGGGTCGAAAAACTGTTTTTT.

CDR3 loop: CASSLAGTSAQETQYF. DNA for the CDR3: TGTGCCAGCAGCTTAGCTGGGACTAGCGCCCAAGAGACCCAGTACTTC. V gene TRBV7-2 combines with J gene TRBJ2-5; 10 bases match TRBD2. The V gene's germline CDR1 is SGHTA and CDR2 FQGNSA. J lost 1 base, V lost 0 bases, and 2 bases had no gene match. This CDR3 comprises 16 residues.

This CDR3 reads CASSEFPGYEQYF. The CDR3 nucleotides read TGTGCCAGCAGTGAATTTCCAGGCTACGAGCAGTACTTC. The gene calls are TRBV6-1 and TRBJ2-7; D not resolved. This CDR3 is 13 amino acids long. Trimming shortened V by 2 bases and J by 3 bases, and 8 bases separated the two germline ends. Germline CDR1 MNHNS, CDR2 SASEGT.

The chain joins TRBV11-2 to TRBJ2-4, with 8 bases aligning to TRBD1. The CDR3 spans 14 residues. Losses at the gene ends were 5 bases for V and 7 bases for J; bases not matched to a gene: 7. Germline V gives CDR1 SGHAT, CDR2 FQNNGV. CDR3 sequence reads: CASSPEQGVNIQYF. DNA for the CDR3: TGTGCCAGCAGCCCAGAACAGGGGGTGAACATTCAGTACTTC.

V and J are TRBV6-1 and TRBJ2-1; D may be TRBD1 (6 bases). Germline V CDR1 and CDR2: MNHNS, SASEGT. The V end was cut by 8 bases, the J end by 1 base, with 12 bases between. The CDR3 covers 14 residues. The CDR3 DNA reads TGTGCCAGCCAGTACAGGGCGTCCTACAATGAGCAGTTCTTC. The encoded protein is CASQYRASYNEQFF.

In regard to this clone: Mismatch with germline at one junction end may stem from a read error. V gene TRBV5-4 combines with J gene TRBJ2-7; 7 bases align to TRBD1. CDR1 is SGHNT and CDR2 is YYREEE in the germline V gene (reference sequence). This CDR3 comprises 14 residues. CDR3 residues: CASSPTGSSYKQYF. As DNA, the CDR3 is TGTGCCAGCAGCCCGACAGGGAGCTCCTACAAGCAGTACTTC.

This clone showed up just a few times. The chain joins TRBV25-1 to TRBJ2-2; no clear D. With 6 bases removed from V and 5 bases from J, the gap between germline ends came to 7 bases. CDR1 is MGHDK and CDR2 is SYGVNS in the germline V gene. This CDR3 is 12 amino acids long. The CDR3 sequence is CASRIGTGELFF. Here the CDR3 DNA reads TGTGCCAGCAGGATCGGGACCGGGGAGCTGTTTTTT. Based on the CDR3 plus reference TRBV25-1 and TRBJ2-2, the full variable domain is EADIYQTPRYLVIGTGKKITLECSQTMGHDKMYWYQQDPGMELHLIHYSYGVNSTEKGDLSSESTVSRIRTEHFPLTLESARPSHTSQYLCASRIGTGELFFGEGSRLTVL.

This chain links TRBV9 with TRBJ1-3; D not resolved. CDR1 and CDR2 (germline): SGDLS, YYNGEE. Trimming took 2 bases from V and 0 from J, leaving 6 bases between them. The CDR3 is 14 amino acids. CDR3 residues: CASSVRSSGNTIYF. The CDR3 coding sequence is TGTGCCAGCAGCGTTCGGAGCTCTGGAAACACCATATATTTT. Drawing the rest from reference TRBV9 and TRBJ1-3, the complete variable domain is DSGVTQTPKHLITATGQRVTLRCSPRSGDLSVYWYQQSLDQGLQFLIQYYNGEERAKGNILERFSAQQFPDLHSELNLSSLELGDSALYFCASSVRSSGNTIYFGEGSWLTVV.

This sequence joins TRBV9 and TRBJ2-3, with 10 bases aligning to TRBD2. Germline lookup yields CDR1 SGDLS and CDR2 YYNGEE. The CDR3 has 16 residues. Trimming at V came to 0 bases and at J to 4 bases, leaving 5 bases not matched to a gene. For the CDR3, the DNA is TGTGCCAGCAGCGTAGCAATAGCGGGAGGTTCAGATACGCAGTATTTT. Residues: CASSVAIAGGSDTQYF.

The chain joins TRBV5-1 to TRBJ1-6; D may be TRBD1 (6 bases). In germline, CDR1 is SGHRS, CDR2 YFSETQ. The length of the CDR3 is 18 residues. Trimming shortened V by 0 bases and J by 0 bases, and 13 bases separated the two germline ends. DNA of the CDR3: TGCGCCAGCAGCTTGGTGGGGGCACGGAGCTCCTATAATTCACCCCTCCACTTT. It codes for CASSLVGARSSYNSPLHF.

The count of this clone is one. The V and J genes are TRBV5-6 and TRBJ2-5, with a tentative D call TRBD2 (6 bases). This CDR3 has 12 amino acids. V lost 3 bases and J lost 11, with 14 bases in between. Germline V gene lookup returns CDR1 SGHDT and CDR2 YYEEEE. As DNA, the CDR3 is TGTGCCAGCAGCTGGGGCTGGGGGGAGCAGTACTTC. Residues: CASSWGWGEQYF.

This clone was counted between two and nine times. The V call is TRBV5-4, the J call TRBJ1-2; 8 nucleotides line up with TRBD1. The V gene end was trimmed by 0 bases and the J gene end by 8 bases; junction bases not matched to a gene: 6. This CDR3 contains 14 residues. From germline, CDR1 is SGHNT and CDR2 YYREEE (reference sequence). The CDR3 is CASSLALAGGGYTF. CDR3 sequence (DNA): TGTGCCAGCAGCTTGGCCTTGGCAGGGGGCGGCTACACCTTC.

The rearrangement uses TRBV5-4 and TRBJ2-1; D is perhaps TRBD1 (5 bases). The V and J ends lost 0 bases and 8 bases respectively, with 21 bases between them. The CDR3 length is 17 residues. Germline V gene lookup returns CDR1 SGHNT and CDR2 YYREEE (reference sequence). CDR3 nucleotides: TGTGCCAGCAGCTTGGCCAAAACAGTTTCAGGGTGGGATGAGCAGTTCTTC. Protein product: CASSLAKTVSGWDEQFF.

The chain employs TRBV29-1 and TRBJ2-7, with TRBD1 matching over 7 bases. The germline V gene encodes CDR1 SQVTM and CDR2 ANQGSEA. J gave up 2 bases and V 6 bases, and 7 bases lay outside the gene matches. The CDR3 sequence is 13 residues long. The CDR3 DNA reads TGCAGCGTGACGACAGGGATCACCTACGAGCAGTACTTC. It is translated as CSVTTGITYEQYF.

The CDR3 region is CASSLSDRYYGYTF. The CDR3 DNA follows: TGTGCCAGCTCACTCTCGGACAGGTACTATGGCTACACCTTC. The J gene is TRBJ1-2, the V gene TRBV18; 7 nucleotides align to TRBD1. Germline V CDR1 and CDR2: KGHSH, LQKENI. The CDR3 has 14 residues. The J segment lost 3 bases and the V segment lost 4 bases, leaving 5 bases of the junction unmatched.

The CDR3 DNA follows: TGTGCCAGCAGCTTGGGACTAGCTGAGACCGGGGAGCTGTTTTTT. Its translation: CASSLGLAETGELFF. The chain employs TRBV7-2 and TRBJ2-2, with 9 bases fitting TRBD2. Germline V gene sequence: CDR1 SGHTA, CDR2 FQGNSA. The V gene end was trimmed by 3 bases and the J gene end by 5 bases; junction bases not matched to a gene: 4. The CDR3 covers 15 residues. Looking up the rest from reference TRBV7-2 and TRBJ2-2 gives the full variable domain: GAGVSQSPSNKVTEKGKDVELRCDPISGHTALYWYRQSLGQGLEFLIYFQGNSAPDKSGLPSDRFSAERTGGSVSTLTIQRTQQEDSAVYLCASSLGLAETGELFFGEGSRLTVL.

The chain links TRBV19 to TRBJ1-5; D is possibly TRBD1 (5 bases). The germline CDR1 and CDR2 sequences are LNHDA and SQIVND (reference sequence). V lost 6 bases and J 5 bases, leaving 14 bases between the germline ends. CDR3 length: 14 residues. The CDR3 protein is CASSPRQYDQPQHF. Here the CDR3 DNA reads TGTGCCAGTAGCCCTCGACAGTATGATCAGCCCCAGCATTTT. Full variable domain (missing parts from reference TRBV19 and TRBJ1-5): DGGITQSPKYLFRKEGQNVTLSCEQNLNHDAMYWYRQDPGQGLRLIYYSQIVNDFQKGDIAEGYSVSREKKESFPLTVTSAQKNPTAFYLCASSPRQYDQPQHFGDGTRLSIL.

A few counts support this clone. The CDR3 here is CASRQGSTEAFF. The CDR3 region has the DNA TGCGCCAGCAGGCAGGGGAGCACTGAAGCTTTCTTT. The chain uses TRBV5-1 and TRBJ1-1; D might be TRBD1 (6 bases). V dropped 5 bases and J dropped 4 bases, with 9 bases sitting between them. The CDR3 spans 12 residues. Germline CDR1 is SGHRS and CDR2 is YFSETQ.